In this sample, the clone carrying this T cell receptor beta chain turned up a few times. Its specificity is not known. The source of the sample is a study of T cells in Graves' hyperthyroidism and ophthalmopathy. General study points: For ophthalmopathy, model prediction preceded onset by a median about 6 months. Peripheral blood also featured most of the thyroid clonotypes expanded above 0.001.

Lactation, pregnancy, other autoimmune disease or uncontrolled infection led to exclusion of patients. Amplification of TCR beta CDR3 regions used RNA as the template. TCR CDR3 underwent first-round RT-PCR with the HTBI primer set. TCRdb itself ran the multiplex PCR reads through MiXCR, one entry per CDR3 protein. The repertoire holds 700,000 to 950,000 distinct CDR3 sequences, with roughly a third as singletons. V was clipped by 8 bases and J by 0 bases, with 10 bases between them. The CDR3 runs to 13 residues. Germline-derived CDR1 and CDR2 are SEHNR and FQNEAQ (reference sequence). Sequencing used blood. This TCR was sampled from a woman aged 35 to 49 with Graves' hyperthyroidism. The chain recombines TRBV7-9 with TRBJ1-2; D is perhaps TRBD1 (5 bases). CDR3 nucleotides: TGTGCCAGCCGGGGGGGAGCTAACTATGGCTACACCTTC. Amino acid sequence: CASRGGANYGYTF.